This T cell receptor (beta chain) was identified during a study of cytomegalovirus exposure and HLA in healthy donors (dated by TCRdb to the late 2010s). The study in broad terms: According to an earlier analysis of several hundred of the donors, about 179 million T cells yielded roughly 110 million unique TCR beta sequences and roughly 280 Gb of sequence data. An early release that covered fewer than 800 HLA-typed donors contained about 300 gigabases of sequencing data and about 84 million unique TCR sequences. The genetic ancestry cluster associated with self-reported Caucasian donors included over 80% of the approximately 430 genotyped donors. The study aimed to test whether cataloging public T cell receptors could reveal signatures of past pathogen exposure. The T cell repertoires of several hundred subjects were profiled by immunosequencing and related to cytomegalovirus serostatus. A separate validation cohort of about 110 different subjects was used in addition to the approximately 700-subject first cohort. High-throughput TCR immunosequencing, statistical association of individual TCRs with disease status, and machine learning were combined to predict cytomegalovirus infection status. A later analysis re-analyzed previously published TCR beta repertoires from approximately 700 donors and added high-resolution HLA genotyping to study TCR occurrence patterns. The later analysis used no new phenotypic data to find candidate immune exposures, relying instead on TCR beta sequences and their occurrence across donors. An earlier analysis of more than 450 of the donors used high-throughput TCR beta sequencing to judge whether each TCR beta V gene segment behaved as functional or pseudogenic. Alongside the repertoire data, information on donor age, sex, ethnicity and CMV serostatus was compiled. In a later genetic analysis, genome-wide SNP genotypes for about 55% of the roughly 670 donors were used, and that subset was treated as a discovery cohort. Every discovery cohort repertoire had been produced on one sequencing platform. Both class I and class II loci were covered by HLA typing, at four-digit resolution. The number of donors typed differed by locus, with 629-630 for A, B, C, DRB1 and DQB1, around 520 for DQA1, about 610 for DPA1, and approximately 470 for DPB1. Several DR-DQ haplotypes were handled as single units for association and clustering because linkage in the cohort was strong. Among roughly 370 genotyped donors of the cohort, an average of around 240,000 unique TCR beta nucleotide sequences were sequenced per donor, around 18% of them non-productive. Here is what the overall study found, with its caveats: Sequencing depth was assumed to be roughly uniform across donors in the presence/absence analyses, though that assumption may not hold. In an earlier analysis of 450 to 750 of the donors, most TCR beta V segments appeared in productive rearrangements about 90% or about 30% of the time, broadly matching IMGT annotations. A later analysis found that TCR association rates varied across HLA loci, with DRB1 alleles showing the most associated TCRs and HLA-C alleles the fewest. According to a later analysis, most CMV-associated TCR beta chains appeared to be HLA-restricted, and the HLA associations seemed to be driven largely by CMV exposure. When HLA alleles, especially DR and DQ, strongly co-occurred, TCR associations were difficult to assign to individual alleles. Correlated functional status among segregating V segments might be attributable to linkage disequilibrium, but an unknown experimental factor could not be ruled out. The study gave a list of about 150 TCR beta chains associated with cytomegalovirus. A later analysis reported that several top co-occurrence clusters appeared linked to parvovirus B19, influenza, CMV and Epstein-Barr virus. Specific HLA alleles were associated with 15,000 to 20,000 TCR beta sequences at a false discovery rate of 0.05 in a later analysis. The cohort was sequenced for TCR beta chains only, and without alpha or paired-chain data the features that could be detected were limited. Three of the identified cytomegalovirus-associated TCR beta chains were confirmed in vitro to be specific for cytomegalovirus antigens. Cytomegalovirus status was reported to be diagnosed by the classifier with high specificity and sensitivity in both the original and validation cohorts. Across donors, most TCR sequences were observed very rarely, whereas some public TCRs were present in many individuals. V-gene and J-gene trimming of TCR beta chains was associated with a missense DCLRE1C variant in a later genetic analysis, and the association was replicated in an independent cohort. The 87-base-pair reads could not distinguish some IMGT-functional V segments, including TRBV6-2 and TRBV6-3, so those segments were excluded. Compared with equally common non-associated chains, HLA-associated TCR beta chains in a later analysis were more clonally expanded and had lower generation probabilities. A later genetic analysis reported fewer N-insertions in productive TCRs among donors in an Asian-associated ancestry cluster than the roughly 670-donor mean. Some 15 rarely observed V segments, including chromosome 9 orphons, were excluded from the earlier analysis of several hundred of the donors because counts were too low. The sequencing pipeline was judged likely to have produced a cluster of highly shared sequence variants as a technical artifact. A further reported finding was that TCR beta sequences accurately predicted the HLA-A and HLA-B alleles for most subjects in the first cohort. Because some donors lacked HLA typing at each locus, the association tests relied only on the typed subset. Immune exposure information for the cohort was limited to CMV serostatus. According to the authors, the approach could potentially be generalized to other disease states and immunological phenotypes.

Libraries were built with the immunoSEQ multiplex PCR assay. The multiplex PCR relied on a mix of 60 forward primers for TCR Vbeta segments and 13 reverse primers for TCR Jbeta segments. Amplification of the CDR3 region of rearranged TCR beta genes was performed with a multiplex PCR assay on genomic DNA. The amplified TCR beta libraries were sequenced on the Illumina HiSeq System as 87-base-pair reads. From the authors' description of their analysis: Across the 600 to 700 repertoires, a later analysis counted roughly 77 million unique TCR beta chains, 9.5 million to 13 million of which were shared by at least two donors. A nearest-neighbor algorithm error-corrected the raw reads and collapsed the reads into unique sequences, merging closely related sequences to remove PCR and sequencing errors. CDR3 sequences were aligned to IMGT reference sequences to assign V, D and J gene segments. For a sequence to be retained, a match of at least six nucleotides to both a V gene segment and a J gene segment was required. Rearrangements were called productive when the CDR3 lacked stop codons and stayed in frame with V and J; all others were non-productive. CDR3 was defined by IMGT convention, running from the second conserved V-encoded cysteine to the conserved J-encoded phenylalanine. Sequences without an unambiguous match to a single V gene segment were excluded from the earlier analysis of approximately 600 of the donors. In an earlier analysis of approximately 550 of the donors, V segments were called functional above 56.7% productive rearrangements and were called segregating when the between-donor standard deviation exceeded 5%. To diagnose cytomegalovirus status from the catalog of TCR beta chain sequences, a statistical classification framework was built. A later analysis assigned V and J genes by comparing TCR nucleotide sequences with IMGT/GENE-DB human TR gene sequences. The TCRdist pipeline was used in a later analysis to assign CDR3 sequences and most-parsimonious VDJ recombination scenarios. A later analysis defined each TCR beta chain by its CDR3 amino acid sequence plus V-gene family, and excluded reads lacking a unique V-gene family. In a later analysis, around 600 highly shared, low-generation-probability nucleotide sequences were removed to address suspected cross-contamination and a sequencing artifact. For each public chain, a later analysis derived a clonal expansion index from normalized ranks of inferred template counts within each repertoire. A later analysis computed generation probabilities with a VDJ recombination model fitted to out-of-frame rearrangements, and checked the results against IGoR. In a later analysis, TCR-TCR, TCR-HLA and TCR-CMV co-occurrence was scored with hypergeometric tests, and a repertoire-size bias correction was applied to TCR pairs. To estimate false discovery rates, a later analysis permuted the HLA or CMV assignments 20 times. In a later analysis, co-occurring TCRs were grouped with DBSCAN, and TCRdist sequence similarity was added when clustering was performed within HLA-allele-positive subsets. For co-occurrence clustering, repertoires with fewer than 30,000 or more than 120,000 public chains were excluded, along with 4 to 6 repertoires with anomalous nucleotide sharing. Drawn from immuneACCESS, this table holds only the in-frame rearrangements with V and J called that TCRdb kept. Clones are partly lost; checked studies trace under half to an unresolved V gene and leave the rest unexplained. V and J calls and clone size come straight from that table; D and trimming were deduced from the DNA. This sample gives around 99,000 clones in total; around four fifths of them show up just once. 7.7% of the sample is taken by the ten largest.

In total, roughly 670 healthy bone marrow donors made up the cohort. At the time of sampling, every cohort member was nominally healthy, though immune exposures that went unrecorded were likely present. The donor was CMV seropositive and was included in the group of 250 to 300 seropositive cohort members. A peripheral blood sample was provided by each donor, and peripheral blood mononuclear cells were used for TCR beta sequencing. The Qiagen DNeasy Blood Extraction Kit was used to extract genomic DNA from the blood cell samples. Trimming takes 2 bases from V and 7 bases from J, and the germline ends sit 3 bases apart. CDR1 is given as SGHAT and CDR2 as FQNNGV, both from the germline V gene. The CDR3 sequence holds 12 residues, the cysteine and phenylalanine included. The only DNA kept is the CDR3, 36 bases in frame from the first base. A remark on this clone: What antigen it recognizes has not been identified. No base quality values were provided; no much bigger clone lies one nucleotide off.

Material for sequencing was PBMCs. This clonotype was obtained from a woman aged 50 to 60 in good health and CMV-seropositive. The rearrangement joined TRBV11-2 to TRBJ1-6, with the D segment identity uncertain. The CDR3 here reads CASSLRNSPLHF. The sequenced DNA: TGTGCCAGCAGCTTACGGAATTCACCCCTCCACTTT.